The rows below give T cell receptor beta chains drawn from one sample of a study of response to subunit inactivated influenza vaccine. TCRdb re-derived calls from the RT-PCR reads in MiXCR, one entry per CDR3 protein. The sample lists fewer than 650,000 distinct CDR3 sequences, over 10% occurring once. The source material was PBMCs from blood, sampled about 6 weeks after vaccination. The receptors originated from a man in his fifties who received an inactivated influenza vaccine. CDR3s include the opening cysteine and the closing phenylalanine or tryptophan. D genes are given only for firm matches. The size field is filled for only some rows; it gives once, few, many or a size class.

DNA: TGTGCCAGCAGCTTGTTTTACAGGAACCGGGCAACCTCCTACGAGCAGTACTTC; CDR3: CASSLFYRNRATSYEQYF; V: TRBV28; D: NA; J: TRBJ2-7; size: few
DNA: TGTGCCAGCAGCTTAGGGGTCCGCACCTACGAGCAGTACTTC; CDR3: CASSLGVRTYEQYF; V: TRBV7-8; D: NA; J: TRBJ2-7; size: NA
DNA: TGTGCCAGCGGGGAGGCCTATAATTCACCCCTCCACTTT; CDR3: CASGEAYNSPLHF; V: TRBV12-3/TRBV12-4; D: NA; J: TRBJ1-6; size: NA
DNA: TGCGCCAGCAGCCAAGGGGGACAGGCATACACCTTC; CDR3: CASSQGGQAYTF; V: TRBV4-3; D: TRBD1; J: TRBJ1-2; size: few
DNA: TGTGCCAGCAGTACGTCCCGCGTGGGGGAGTGGTATGAGCAGTTCTTC; CDR3: CASSTSRVGEWYEQFF; V: TRBV6-1; D: NA; J: TRBJ2-1; size: many
DNA: TGTGCCAGCAGTGATGTCGAGGGAGGGCGCCCAGATACGCAGTATTTT; CDR3: CASSDVEGGRPDTQYF; V: TRBV12-3/TRBV12-4; D: TRBD2; J: TRBJ2-3; size: few
DNA: TGTGCCACCAGCGGACAGGGTGCCTACGAGCAGTACTTC; CDR3: CATSGQGAYEQYF; V: TRBV15; D: TRBD1; J: TRBJ2-7; size: few
DNA: TGCAGTGCCCAAGCCAGCGGCTACGAGCAGTACTTC; CDR3: CSAQASGYEQYF; V: TRBV20-1; D: NA; J: TRBJ2-7; size: NA
DNA: TGTGCCAGCAGTTTTCGGGTAAACCAAGAGACCCAGTACTTC; CDR3: CASSFRVNQETQYF; V: TRBV12-3/TRBV12-4; D: NA; J: TRBJ2-5; size: NA
DNA: TGTGCCAGCAGCAAAGAAGGGACACTGAACACCGGGGAGCTGTTTTTT; CDR3: CASSKEGTLNTGELFF; V: TRBV11-2; D: NA; J: TRBJ2-2; size: NA
DNA: TGCGCCAGCAGCCAAACACTAGCGGGGGGGCACAATGAGCAGTTCTTC; CDR3: CASSQTLAGGHNEQFF; V: TRBV4-1; D: TRBD2; J: TRBJ2-1; size: many
DNA: TGCAGTGCTAGTCGGACATTTAACACTGAAGCTTTCTTT; CDR3: CSASRTFNTEAFF; V: TRBV20-1; D: NA; J: TRBJ1-1; size: many
DNA: TGTGCCAGCGGGTCGGACTTCCGCTACGAGCAGTACTTC; CDR3: CASGSDFRYEQYF; V: TRBV6-1; D: NA; J: TRBJ2-7; size: NA
DNA: TGTGCCATCAGGGGAGAGGTTGGGGGAGTAAACACCGGGGAGCTGTTTTTT; CDR3: CAIRGEVGGVNTGELFF; V: TRBV10-3; D: NA; J: TRBJ2-2; size: NA
DNA: TGTGCCAGCAGCTGGGCCCGAGCGGGTTCAGGCACCGGGGAGCTGTTTTTT; CDR3: CASSWARAGSGTGELFF; V: TRBV7-2; D: NA; J: TRBJ2-2; size: NA
DNA: TGCGCCAGCAGCCTCGGACCGGCCAGCGCAGATACGCAGTATTTT; CDR3: CASSLGPASADTQYF; V: TRBV5-1; D: NA; J: TRBJ2-3; size: few
DNA: TGTGCCAGCAGTAGGAGTATCCCAGATACGCAGTATTTT; CDR3: CASSRSIPDTQYF; V: TRBV5-6; D: NA; J: TRBJ2-3; size: few
DNA: TGCAGTGCCCAACGACAGGGGTGGGTGTTTAATGAGCAGTTCTTC; CDR3: CSAQRQGWVFNEQFF; V: TRBV20-1; D: TRBD1; J: TRBJ2-1; size: few
DNA: TGTGCCAGCAGTGGAGCGGGAGGGCCTGATACGCAGTATTTT; CDR3: CASSGAGGPDTQYF; V: TRBV25-1; D: TRBD2; J: TRBJ2-3; size: NA
DNA: TGTGCCAGCAGCCAAGTACGGGGAAATGAGCAGTTCTTC; CDR3: CASSQVRGNEQFF; V: TRBV3-1; D: NA; J: TRBJ2-1; size: NA
DNA: TGCGCCAGCAGTGATGTCCCTGTTACGAACACTGAAGCTTTCTTT; CDR3: CASSDVPVTNTEAFF; V: TRBV10-1; D: NA; J: TRBJ1-1; size: NA
DNA: TGTGCCAGCAGTCTCCGGGACAGAGCCTACGAGCAGTACTTC; CDR3: CASSLRDRAYEQYF; V: TRBV12-3/TRBV12-4; D: TRBD1; J: TRBJ2-7; size: NA
DNA: TGTGCCTGGAGTGGACTAGCGGGGGAGTACGAGCAGTACTTC; CDR3: CAWSGLAGEYEQYF; V: TRBV30; D: TRBD2; J: TRBJ2-7; size: NA
DNA: TGTGCCAGCAGCCGGGGACAGGGAGCACAAGAGACCCAGTACTTC; CDR3: CASSRGQGAQETQYF; V: TRBV7-9; D: TRBD1; J: TRBJ2-5; size: NA
DNA: TGTGCCAGCAGTCGGAACAGGGGACAACCCTACGAGCAGTACTTC; CDR3: CASSRNRGQPYEQYF; V: TRBV28; D: TRBD1; J: TRBJ2-7; size: few
DNA: TGTGCCAGCAGTGACCCAGGACCCCCTCCCATCATTCAGTACTTC; CDR3: CASSDPGPPPIIQYF; V: TRBV6-4; D: NA; J: TRBJ2-4; size: NA
DNA: TGTGCCAGCCGTCGGACTAGCGGGGGCAGCTCCTACAATGAGCAGTTCTTC; CDR3: CASRRTSGGSSYNEQFF; V: TRBV2; D: TRBD2; J: TRBJ2-1; size: few
DNA: TGTGCCAGCAGCGTTCAGGGGGGCTCGAATGAGCAGTTCTTC; CDR3: CASSVQGGSNEQFF; V: TRBV11-2; D: NA; J: TRBJ2-1; size: few
DNA: TGTGCCAGCAGACAACGGGACAGCTCCTACGAGCAGTACTTC; CDR3: CASRQRDSSYEQYF; V: TRBV6-2/TRBV6-3; D: TRBD1; J: TRBJ2-7; size: few
DNA: TGTGCCAGCAGTCTTCGGACAGGGACAGCTTTCTTT; CDR3: CASSLRTGTAFF; V: TRBV6-5; D: TRBD1; J: TRBJ1-1; size: NA
DNA: TGTGCCAGCAGCTTAGAGTTGGTTAGGGACAGGGCCTACAATGAGCAGTTCTTC; CDR3: CASSLELVRDRAYNEQFF; V: TRBV7-8; D: TRBD1; J: TRBJ2-1; size: NA
DNA: TGTGCCAGCAGTTTATCGAGGACGGTTTATGGCTACACCTTC; CDR3: CASSLSRTVYGYTF; V: TRBV27; D: NA; J: TRBJ1-2; size: NA
DNA: TGTGCCAGCAGGACCGGGACAGGGGCGTACAATGAGCAGTTCTTC; CDR3: CASRTGTGAYNEQFF; V: TRBV3-1; D: TRBD1; J: TRBJ2-1; size: NA
DNA: TGCAGTGCTATCAAAGACAGCGTCTCCTACAATGAGCAGTTCTTC; CDR3: CSAIKDSVSYNEQFF; V: TRBV20-1; D: NA; J: TRBJ2-1; size: many
DNA: TGTGCCAGCAGCCCACCCGGGGGCGGCTACACCTTC; CDR3: CASSPPGGGYTF; V: TRBV12-3/TRBV12-4; D: NA; J: TRBJ1-2; size: NA
DNA: TGTGCCAGCAGCCCGGGGAGGACCACCTACGAGCAGTACTTC; CDR3: CASSPGRTTYEQYF; V: TRBV7-8; D: NA; J: TRBJ2-7; size: NA
DNA: TGTGCCAGCAGCTTACTAGCGGGGGGGCCGAACACCGGGGAGCTGTTTTTT; CDR3: CASSLLAGGPNTGELFF; V: TRBV7-2; D: TRBD2; J: TRBJ2-2; size: many
DNA: TGTGCCAGCAGTTTGTCCGGGACTAGCGGGGGTATCTTTGAGCAGTTCTTC; CDR3: CASSLSGTSGGIFEQFF; V: TRBV12-3/TRBV12-4; D: TRBD2; J: TRBJ2-1; size: NA
DNA: TGCAGTGCTAGACGTGAAGGACAGCAGTACTTC; CDR3: CSARREGQQYF; V: TRBV20-1; D: NA; J: TRBJ2-7; size: few
DNA: TGCAGTGCAAATAGCGGGGGGGTCCAATCCTACGAGCAGTACTTC; CDR3: CSANSGGVQSYEQYF; V: TRBV20-1; D: TRBD2; J: TRBJ2-7; size: few
DNA: TGTGCCAGCAGTTACGTGGAATCCTATAATTCACCCCTCCACTTT; CDR3: CASSYVESYNSPLHF; V: TRBV6-2/TRBV6-3; D: NA; J: TRBJ1-6; size: many
DNA: TGCAGCGTGGGGTGGGGCTCCGCTCAGCCCCAGCATTTT; CDR3: CSVGWGSAQPQHF; V: TRBV29-1; D: NA; J: TRBJ1-5; size: few
DNA: TGTGCCAGCAGTAAGACAGGCTGGGGCGTCCTGACTTTC; CDR3: CASSKTGWGVLTF; V: TRBV6-1; D: NA; J: TRBJ2-6; size: NA
DNA: TGTGCCAGCAGTCCTCCTATCTGGAGGACCTACAATGAGCAGTTCTTC; CDR3: CASSPPIWRTYNEQFF; V: TRBV27; D: NA; J: TRBJ2-1; size: many
DNA: TGCGCCAGCAGTCAAGACTGGCAGCGCACCGGGGAGCTGTTTTTT; CDR3: CASSQDWQRTGELFF; V: TRBV23-1; D: NA; J: TRBJ2-2; size: NA
DNA: TGCGGGGGACAGTCCACCGGGGAGCTGTTTTTT; CDR3: CGGQSTGELFF; V: TRBV20-1; D: TRBD1; J: TRBJ2-2; size: NA
DNA: TGTGCCAGCAGTTTAGTTCCAGAGGCCAATCAGCCCCAGCATTTT; CDR3: CASSLVPEANQPQHF; V: TRBV12-3/TRBV12-4; D: NA; J: TRBJ1-5; size: many
DNA: TGCGCCAGCAGCTTGACTAGCGAAAAAAACATTCAGTACTTC; CDR3: CASSLTSEKNIQYF; V: TRBV5-1; D: TRBD2; J: TRBJ2-4; size: NA
DNA: TGTGCCAGTAGTATAGGAGACTCCTACGAGCAGTACTTC; CDR3: CASSIGDSYEQYF; V: TRBV19; D: NA; J: TRBJ2-7; size: NA
DNA: TGTGCCAGCCTGGGGACTAGCGGGTTCATACACTACAATGAGCAGTTCTTC; CDR3: CASLGTSGFIHYNEQFF; V: TRBV28; D: TRBD2; J: TRBJ2-1; size: few
DNA: TGCAGTTCCGGACTAGCGGGGGGTCCCAAGACCCAGTACTTC; CDR3: CSSGLAGGPKTQYF; V: TRBV20-1; D: TRBD2; J: TRBJ2-5; size: few
DNA: TGCAGCGTTTCCCCTCCCGGGACGTCGGACAATGGCTACACCTTC; CDR3: CSVSPPGTSDNGYTF; V: TRBV29-1; D: NA; J: TRBJ1-2; size: many
DNA: TGCGCCAGCAGCTTGGCGCAGGGCTGGGCCAACGTCCTGACTTTC; CDR3: CASSLAQGWANVLTF; V: TRBV5-1; D: NA; J: TRBJ2-6; size: NA
DNA: TGTGCCAGCAGAAGAGGGGATGAGACCCAGTACTTC; CDR3: CASRRGDETQYF; V: TRBV3-1; D: NA; J: TRBJ2-5; size: NA
DNA: TGTGCCAGCCGATTCTCCATGGCAACTAATGAAAAACTGTTTTTT; CDR3: CASRFSMATNEKLFF; V: TRBV16; D: NA; J: TRBJ1-4; size: few
DNA: TGTGCCATCAGTGAGTCCGGGGGTGATCAGCCCCAGCATTTT; CDR3: CAISESGGDQPQHF; V: TRBV10-3; D: NA; J: TRBJ1-5; size: NA
DNA: TGCAGTGCTTGGGACAGGGGGATCACCGGGGAGCTGTTTTTT; CDR3: CSAWDRGITGELFF; V: TRBV20-1; D: TRBD1; J: TRBJ2-2; size: few